A selection of T cell receptor beta chains follows, all from one sample in a study of shared clonotypes between healthy human individuals. The protocol was immunoSEQ multiplex PCR, while the TCRdb copy is restricted to in-frame clones and leaves out a portion. This table has under 2,000,000 clones, about 95% appearing once. Sequenced sample: naive CD8+ T cells sorted from blood. The receptors come from a man aged 18 to 30 in good health. Each CDR3 is given without its conserved first and last residue. Not all rows give a size; the values are once, few, many and, for expanded clones, a class.

j_call v_call clone_size cdr3_aa
TRBJ2-1 TRBV5-1 - ASSKGQGGHNEQF
TRBJ2-2 TRBV10-2 - ASGHWGPTGELF
TRBJ2-2 TRBV27 - ASSFTGNTGELF
TRBJ2-1 TRBV10-2 once ASSEGTNEQF
TRBJ2-3 TRBV5-6 - ASSFLESADTQY
TRBJ2-5 TRBV7-9 - ASSSAREPQETQY
TRBJ1-3 TRBV9 - ASSGQGLAGNTIY
TRBJ2-5 TRBV5-1 - ASSLGLAGGGETQY
TRBJ2-1 TRBV6-1 - ASSIDRGADEQF
TRBJ2-3 TRBV5-6 - ASSHLMRDSPTDTQY
TRBJ2-5 TRBV4-1 - ASSLLDGGLYQETQY
TRBJ2-7 TRBV11-2 - ASSLGDYLSYEQY
TRBJ1-1 TRBV27 - ASRTGGAAEAF
TRBJ1-1 TRBV6-5 - ASSYSEGVSGAF
TRBJ1-1 TRBV6-1 - ASSDFGGGTEAF
TRBJ1-2 TRBV19 - ASSIAADYGYT
TRBJ2-3 TRBV7-9 - ASIPGQGLDTQY
TRBJ2-7 TRBV7-9 - ASRADFGVPDYEQY
TRBJ2-7 TRBV11-2 - ASSLRVRGVDIEQY
TRBJ1-1 TRBV18 - ATADSENTEAF
TRBJ1-4 TRBV15 - ATSRDGLNEKLF
TRBJ2-7 TRBV2 - ASSEGTVYEQY
TRBJ2-5 TRBV2 - ASSESVIAGKETQY
TRBJ2-2 TRBV27 - ASVEDAGELF
TRBJ2-7 TRBV2 - ASSEGENFSYEQY
TRBJ2-7 TRBV11-2 - ASSSVPGTKSTYEQY
TRBJ2-1 TRBV4-1 - ASSQQSGSLLNEQF
TRBJ2-4 TRBV7-9 - ASSLDSGLAKNIQY
TRBJ1-2 TRBV4-1 - ASSQDSAAEGYT
TRBJ2-7 TRBV13 - ASSLGVDEQY
TRBJ1-5 TRBV5-1 - ASSPSFGDSDSNQPQH
TRBJ1-6 TRBV19 few ASSPRDSSSYNSPLH
TRBJ1-4 TRBV5-1 - ASSWIQGPVLNEKLF
TRBJ2-7 TRBV28 - ASSPEGAGSYEQY
TRBJ2-7 TRBV7-9 - ASSLPGLAGEAPTWEQY
TRBJ1-5 TRBV19 few ASSIVAEGNQPQH
TRBJ1-1 TRBV4-3 - ASSYFNGNTEAF
TRBJ2-3 TRBV4-1 - ASSHNSGSNTDTQY
TRBJ2-2 TRBV7-8 - ASSRGQGDTGELF
TRBJ1-2 TRBV9 once ASSVVEGTDYT
TRBJ1-2 TRBV14 - ASSQDSGIGYT
TRBJ2-7 TRBV6-6 - ASGSSYEQY
TRBJ1-1 TRBV5-6 - ASSLAQGGNTEAF
TRBJ1-4 TRBV6-5 - ASSLTGPTNEKLF
TRBJ2-7 TRBV7-9 once ASSPGVTYEQY
TRBJ1-6 TRBV6-5 - ASSWGEGSPLH
TRBJ2-1 TRBV4-1 - ASSPSALGYNEQF
TRBJ2-7 TRBV7-9 - ASSLLGRTYEQY
TRBJ2-5 TRBV5-1 - ASSLEGGLQETQY
TRBJ2-7 TRBV28 - ASSLPLAGGEQY
TRBJ1-2 TRBV27 - ASSLSGRDGYT
TRBJ1-2 TRBV6-5 - ASSYSGGDGYT
TRBJ2-5 TRBV4-1 - ASSQEPGMEETQY
TRBJ2-1 TRBV7-9 - ASSLATVGLQPNEQF